This T cell receptor beta chain was identified in a study of blood T cell repertoires in COVID-19. Study at large: Sources were T cells, B-cell-depleted T cells, or PBMCs; the material itself was cDNA or gDNA.

Each participant's cohort was designated according to participant-reported clinical history. Methods used by the authors: Amplification of reference gene primers was used by the study to estimate nucleated cell counts. The method was immunoSEQ multiplex PCR; TCRdb's version includes in-frame clones alone and lacks a portion of them. The V and J calls and clone size are taken from that table; D and trimming were inferred from the DNA. The sample carries fewer than 350,000 clones, 80% to 90% recorded once. Germline V gene lookup returns CDR1 LNHDA and CDR2 SQIVND (reference sequence). Trimming pared 0 bases from V and 0 bases from J, leaving 11 bases between. The CDR3 is 16 residues long.

The receptor's source is a young woman with acute COVID-19. The sample was PBMCs or T cells enriched from blood (not recorded which). The genes are TRBV19 and TRBJ1-1; D possibly corresponds to TRBD1 (5 bases). The CDR3 spells CASSIEGPRLNTEAFF. DNA for the CDR3: TGTGCCAGTAGTATAGAGGGGCCCCGTCTGAACACTGAAGCTTTCTTT.